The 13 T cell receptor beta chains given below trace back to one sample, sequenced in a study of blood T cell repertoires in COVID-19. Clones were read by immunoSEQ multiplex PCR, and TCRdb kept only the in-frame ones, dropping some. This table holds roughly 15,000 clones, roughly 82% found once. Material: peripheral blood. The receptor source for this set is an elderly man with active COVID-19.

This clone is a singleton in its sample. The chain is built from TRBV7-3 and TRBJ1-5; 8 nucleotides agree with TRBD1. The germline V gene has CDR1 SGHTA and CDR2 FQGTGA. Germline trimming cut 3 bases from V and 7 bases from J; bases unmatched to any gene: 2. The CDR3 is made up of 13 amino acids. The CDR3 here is CASSLDREQPQHF. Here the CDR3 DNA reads TGTGCCAGCAGCTTGGACAGGGAACAGCCCCAGCATTTT.

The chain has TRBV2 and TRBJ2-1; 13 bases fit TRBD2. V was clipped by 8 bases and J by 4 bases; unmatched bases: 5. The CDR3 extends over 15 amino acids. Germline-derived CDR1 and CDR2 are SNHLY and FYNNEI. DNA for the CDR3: TGTGCCAGCGGTAGACTAGCGGGAGGTTACAATGAGCAGTTCTTC. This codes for CASGRLAGGYNEQFF.

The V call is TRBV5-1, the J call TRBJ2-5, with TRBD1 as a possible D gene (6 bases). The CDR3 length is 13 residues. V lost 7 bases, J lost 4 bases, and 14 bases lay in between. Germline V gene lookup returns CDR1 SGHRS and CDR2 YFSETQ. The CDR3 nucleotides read TGCGCCAGCGCCCTACAAGGGGGAGAGACCCAGTACTTC. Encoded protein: CASALQGGETQYF.

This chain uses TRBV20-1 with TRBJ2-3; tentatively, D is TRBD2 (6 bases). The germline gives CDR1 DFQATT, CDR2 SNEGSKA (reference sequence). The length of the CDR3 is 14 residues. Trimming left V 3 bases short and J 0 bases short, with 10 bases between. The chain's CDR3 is CSASIGTSTDTQYF. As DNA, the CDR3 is TGCAGTGCTAGTATCGGGACTAGCACAGATACGCAGTATTTT.

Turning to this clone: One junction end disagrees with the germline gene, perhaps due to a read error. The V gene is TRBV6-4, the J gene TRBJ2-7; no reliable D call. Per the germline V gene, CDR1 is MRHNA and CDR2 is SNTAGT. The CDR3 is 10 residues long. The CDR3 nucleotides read TGTGCCAGCAGTGACTCTGCAGGCTTCTTC. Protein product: CASSDSAGFF.

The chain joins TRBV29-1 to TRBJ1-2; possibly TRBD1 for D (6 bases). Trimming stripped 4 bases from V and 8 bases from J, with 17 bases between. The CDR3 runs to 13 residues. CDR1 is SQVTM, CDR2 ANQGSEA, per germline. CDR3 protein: CSVGKGTTGGYTF. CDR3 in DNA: TGCAGCGTTGGAAAGGGGACCACAGGGGGCTACACCTTC.

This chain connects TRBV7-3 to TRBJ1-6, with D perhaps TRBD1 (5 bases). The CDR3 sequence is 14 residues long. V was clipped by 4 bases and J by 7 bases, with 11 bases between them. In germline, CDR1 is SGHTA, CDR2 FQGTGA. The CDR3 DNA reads TGTGCCAGCAGCTCCGGACAAGTCAATTCACCCCTCCACTTT. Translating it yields CASSSGQVNSPLHF.

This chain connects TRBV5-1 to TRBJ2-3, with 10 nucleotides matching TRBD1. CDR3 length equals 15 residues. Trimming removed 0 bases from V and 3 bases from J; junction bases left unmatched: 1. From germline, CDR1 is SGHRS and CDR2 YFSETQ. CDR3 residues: CASSLGQGATDTQYF. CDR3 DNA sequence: TGCGCCAGCAGCTTGGGACAGGGGGCTACAGATACGCAGTATTTT.

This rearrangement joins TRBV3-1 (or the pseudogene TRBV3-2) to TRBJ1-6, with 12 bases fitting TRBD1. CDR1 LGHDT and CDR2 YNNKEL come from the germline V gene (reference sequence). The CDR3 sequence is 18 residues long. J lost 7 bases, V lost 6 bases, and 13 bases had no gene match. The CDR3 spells CASSKGPGQGASNSPLHF. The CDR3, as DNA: TGTGCCAGCAGTAAGGGACCGGGACAGGGGGCATCGAATTCACCCCTCCACTTT.

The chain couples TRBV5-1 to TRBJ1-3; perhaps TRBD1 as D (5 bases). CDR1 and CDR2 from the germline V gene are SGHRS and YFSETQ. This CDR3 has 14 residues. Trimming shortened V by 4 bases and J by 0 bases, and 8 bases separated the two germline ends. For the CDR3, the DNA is TGCGCCAGCAGCGTGACAGCCTCTGGAAACACCATATATTTT. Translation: CASSVTASGNTIYF. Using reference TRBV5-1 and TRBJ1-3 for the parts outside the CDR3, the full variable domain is KAGVTQTPRYLIKTRGQQVTLSCSPISGHRSVSWYQQTPGQGLQFLFEYFSETQRNKGNFPGRFSGRQFSNSRSEMNVSTLELGDSALYLCASSVTASGNTIYFGEGSWLTVV.

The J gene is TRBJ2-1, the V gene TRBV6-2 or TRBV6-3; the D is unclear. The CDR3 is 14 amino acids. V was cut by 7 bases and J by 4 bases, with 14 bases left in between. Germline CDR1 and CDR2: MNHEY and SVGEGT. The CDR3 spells CASIPSPAYNEQFF. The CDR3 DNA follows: TGTGCCAGCATCCCCTCGCCAGCGTACAATGAGCAGTTCTTC.

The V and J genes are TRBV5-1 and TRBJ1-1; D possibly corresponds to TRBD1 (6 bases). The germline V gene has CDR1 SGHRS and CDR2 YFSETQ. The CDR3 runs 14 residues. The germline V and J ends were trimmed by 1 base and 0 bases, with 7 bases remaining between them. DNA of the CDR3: TGCGCCAGCAGCTTGACAGGGATGAACACTGAAGCTTTCTTT. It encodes CASSLTGMNTEAFF.

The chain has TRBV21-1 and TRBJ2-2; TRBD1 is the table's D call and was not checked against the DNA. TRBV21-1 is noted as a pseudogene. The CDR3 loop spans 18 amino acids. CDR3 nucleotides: TGTGCCAGCAGCAAACAGCCTACCAGGGGGATACACACCGGGGAGCTGTTTTTT. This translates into CASSKQPTRGIHTGELFF.